These 28 T cell receptor beta chains were sequenced from one sample in a study of shared clonotypes between healthy human individuals. Clones were read by immunoSEQ multiplex PCR, and TCRdb kept only the in-frame ones, dropping some. Of about 690,000 clones listed, around 90% were seen once; the top ten hold 30% to 40%. Sample: memory CD8+ T cells from PBMCs. Subset indicated: CD45RO+ cells pooled with CCR7-negative TemRA cells. Receptors were obtained from a young man in good health. Some clones in this sample may be carry-over from other donors' samples.

The chain employs TRBV4-3 and TRBJ2-2, with TRBD1 matching over 11 bases. CDR1 and CDR2 from the germline V gene are LGHNA and YSLEER. The trim removed 1 base at V and 6 bases at J, leaving 19 bases unmatched. The CDR3 has 21 amino acids. CDR3 region: CASSQVLGGTGGRSAPGELFF. DNA of the CDR3: TGCGCCAGCAGCCAAGTCTTAGGAGGGACAGGGGGTCGGTCTGCCCCCGGGGAGCTGTTTTTT.

This clone was seen just once. V and J are TRBV6-5 and TRBJ1-1, with 7 bases identical to TRBD1. CDR3 length: 16 residues. V was clipped by 2 bases and J by 4 bases; unmatched bases: 10. Germline CDR1 MNHEY, CDR2 SVGAGI. The CDR3, as DNA: TGTGCCAGCAGTTACACAGGGGAGACAGTGCGCACTGAAGCTTTCTTT. Encoded protein: CASSYTGETVRTEAFF.

This chain uses TRBV6-6 with TRBJ2-2, with 10 nucleotides matching TRBD2. The CDR3 runs 15 residues. Trimming at V came to 5 bases and at J to 5 bases, leaving 5 bases not matched to a gene. Germline V CDR1 and CDR2: MNHNY, SVGAGI (reference sequence). The CDR3 nucleotides are TGTGCCAGCAGTACTCTAGCGGGAGCAACCGGGGAGCTGTTTTTT. It encodes CASSTLAGATGELFF.

The rearrangement uses TRBV9 and TRBJ2-3; TRBD2 aligns across 10 bases. Looked up from germline, CDR1 is SGDLS and CDR2 is YYNGEE. V was clipped by 4 bases and J by 2 bases; unmatched bases: 4. The CDR3 spans 15 residues. As DNA, the CDR3 is TGTGCCAGCAGCTTTAGCGGGAGGCTCACAGATACGCAGTATTTT. Translating it yields CASSFSGRLTDTQYF.

This chain links TRBV5-1 with TRBJ2-7, with 9 bases matching TRBD1. The junction had 9 bases not matched to a gene; V was cut back by 3 bases and J by 5 bases. The CDR3 runs to 15 residues. Germline V lookup: CDR1 SGHRS, CDR2 YFSETQ. CDR3 region: CASSSSGQGFDEQYF. The CDR3 DNA reads TGCGCCAGCAGCTCCTCGGGACAGGGTTTCGACGAGCAGTACTTC. The full variable domain, in which reference TRBV5-1 and TRBJ2-7 provide the parts outside the CDR3, is KAGVTQTPRYLIKTRGQQVTLSCSPISGHRSVSWYQQTPGQGLQFLFEYFSETQRNKGNFPGRFSGRQFSNSRSEMNVSTLELGDSALYLCASSSSGQGFDEQYFGPGTRLTVT.

The gene calls are TRBV13 and TRBJ2-1; D might be TRBD1 or TRBD2, each matching 5 bases. V lost 5 bases and J lost 3, with 11 bases in between. Germline V CDR1 and CDR2: PRHDT, FYEKMQ (reference sequence). The length of the CDR3 is 14 residues. DNA of the CDR3: TGTGCCAGCAGCGCCGGGACCATCTACAATGAGCAGTTCTTC. This sequence encodes CASSAGTIYNEQFF.

This chain connects TRBV30 to TRBJ2-7; 7 positions agree with TRBD1. V lost 0 bases, J lost 5 bases, and 7 bases stayed unmatched. The CDR3 covers 14 residues. Germline assignment: CDR1 GTSNPN and CDR2 SVGIG (reference sequence). This chain's CDR3 is CAWSVLTGQNEQYF. In DNA, the CDR3 is TGTGCCTGGAGTGTTTTGACGGGACAGAACGAGCAGTACTTC.

J is TRBJ2-4 and V is TRBV11-2; D uncertain. Germline V gene lookup returns CDR1 SGHAT and CDR2 FQNNGV. V lost 5 bases to trimming and J lost 10 bases, with 12 bases between them. The CDR3 runs 12 residues. The CDR3 reads CASSPGDEIQYF. The CDR3 DNA reads TGTGCCAGCAGCCCTGGAGATGAAATTCAGTACTTC.

This rearrangement joins TRBV11-2 to TRBJ1-1; 9 nucleotides agree with TRBD1. This CDR3 contains 15 residues. Unmatched junction bases numbered 8, after V lost 6 bases and J lost 3 bases. The germline CDR1 and CDR2 sequences are SGHAT and FQNNGV. CDR3 protein: CASRRTGEVDTEAFF. Written as DNA, the CDR3 is TGTGCCAGCAGGCGGACAGGGGAGGTGGACACTGAAGCTTTCTTT.

The chain carries TRBV27 and TRBJ1-2; D not resolved. This CDR3 is built from 13 residues. CDR1 MNHEY and CDR2 SMNVEV come from the germline V gene (reference sequence). Trimming took off 3 bases at V and 7 bases at J, with 12 bases between the two ends. CDR3 sequence reads: CASSLGSRGGYTF. CDR3 nucleotide sequence: TGTGCCAGCAGTTTGGGCAGCCGGGGTGGCTACACCTTC.

This chain joins TRBV4-1 and TRBJ2-7; D is unresolved. Per the germline V gene, CDR1 is MGHRA and CDR2 is YSYEKL. The CDR3 contains 16 residues. Trimming left V 7 bases short and J 2 bases short, with 21 bases between. This chain's CDR3 is CASTPRLGNPAYEQYF. CDR3 sequence (DNA): TGCGCCAGCACCCCCCGTTTGGGGAATCCCGCCTACGAGCAGTACTTC.

The J gene is TRBJ1-5, the V gene TRBV4-3; no firm D call. V dropped 3 bases and J dropped 11 bases, with 23 bases sitting between them. The CDR3 length is 16 residues. Germline CDR1 and CDR2: LGHNA and YSLEER. CDR3 sequence (DNA): TGCGCCAGCAGCCAGAATCACAGCCCCACTCCTGGGACCCAGCATTTT. Translating it yields CASSQNHSPTPGTQHF.

The V gene is TRBV27, the J gene TRBJ1-5; TRBD1 is a possible D gene (6 bases). The CDR3 length is 14 residues. With 2 bases removed from V and 5 bases from J, the gap between germline ends came to 10 bases. Germline V lookup: CDR1 MNHEY, CDR2 SMNVEV (reference sequence). CDR3 amino acids: CASSLLGADQPQHF. CDR3 nucleotides: TGTGCCAGCAGTTTACTGGGGGCGGATCAGCCCCAGCATTTT.

As for this clone: Other DNA sequences of this sample code for an identical CDR3. The J gene is TRBJ2-2, the V gene TRBV30, with no clear D. This CDR3 spans 14 amino acids. Germline V CDR1 and CDR2: GTSNPN, SVGIG (reference sequence). V shed 0 bases and J shed 2 bases, with 7 bases lying between them. In nucleotides, the CDR3 is TGTGCCTGGAGTGTCGGATTAAACACCGGGGAGCTGTTTTTT. It encodes CAWSVGLNTGELFF.

Comments on this clone: The identical CDR3 is also encoded by other nucleotide sequences in the sample. The CDR3 DNA is TGTGCCAGCAGCCCGACAGTTTCCTACGAGCAGTACTTC. It translates to CASSPTVSYEQYF. This chain connects TRBV7-9 to TRBJ2-7; perhaps TRBD1 as D (5 bases). With 5 bases removed from V and 1 base from J, the gap between germline ends came to 9 bases. The germline CDR1 and CDR2 sequences are SEHNR and FQNEAQ (reference sequence). The CDR3 consists of 13 residues.

The genes are TRBV6-5 and TRBJ2-7; 8 bases are a match to TRBD1. V lost 0 bases to trimming and J lost 7 bases; unmatched junction nucleotides: 11. Per the germline V gene, CDR1 is MNHEY and CDR2 is SVGAGI. The CDR3 extends over 16 amino acids. This CDR3 is CASSYSSRQGAGEQYF. The CDR3 DNA reads TGTGCCAGCAGTTACTCATCGAGGCAGGGGGCTGGTGAGCAGTACTTC.

The J gene is TRBJ1-2, the V gene TRBV10-3; 7 bases fit TRBD1. J was trimmed by 6 bases and V by 6 bases; bases with no gene match: 10. This CDR3 contains 14 residues. Germline CDR1 ENHRY, CDR2 SYGVKD. CDR3 amino acids: CAIRRDAGGDGYTF. The CDR3 DNA is TGTGCCATCAGAAGGGACGCAGGGGGTGATGGCTACACCTTC.

The chain employs TRBV28 and TRBJ1-4; 7 nucleotides align to TRBD1. CDR3 length equals 14 residues. V lost 6 bases to trimming and J lost 8 bases; unmatched junction nucleotides: 9. From germline, CDR1 is MDHEN and CDR2 SYDVKM. In DNA, the CDR3 is TGTGCCAGCAGGGAGACAGGGCTGGGCGAAAAACTGTTTTTT. Protein sequence: CASRETGLGEKLFF.

The chain joins TRBV14 to TRBJ2-7, with a possible D match to TRBD1 (5 bases). V lost 1 base, J lost 3 bases, and 10 bases lay in between. Germline V lookup: CDR1 SGHDN, CDR2 FVKESK. The CDR3 contains 14 residues. CDR3 protein: CASSQGQGFYEQYF. In DNA, the CDR3 is TGTGCCAGCAGCCAAGGGCAGGGTTTCTACGAGCAGTACTTC.

The chain has TRBV29-1 and TRBJ1-5; 9 bases are a match to TRBD1. Germline-derived CDR1 and CDR2 are SQVTM and ANQGSEA. This CDR3 is built from 15 residues. Germline trimming cut 6 bases from V and 7 bases from J; bases unmatched to any gene: 13. The CDR3 DNA reads as TGCAGCGTCGTTGACCGGGACAGGGAGGGCCAGCCCCAGCATTTT. It encodes CSVVDRDREGQPQHF.

The rearrangement uses TRBV7-3 and TRBJ2-7; a possible D gene is TRBD2 (6 bases). V lost 5 bases, J lost 1 base, and 9 bases lay in between. This CDR3 has 13 amino acids. Germline values: CDR1 SGHTA, CDR2 FQGTGA. The CDR3 coding sequence is TGTGCCAGCAGCCGAGCGGGTTCCTACGAGCAGTACTTC. Amino acid sequence: CASSRAGSYEQYF.

The J gene is TRBJ2-7, the V gene TRBV5-6; tentatively, D is TRBD2 (6 bases). The CDR3 extends over 14 amino acids. With 7 bases removed from V and 2 bases from J, the gap between germline ends came to 16 bases. Germline V gene data show CDR1 as SGHDT and CDR2 as YYEEEE. The CDR3 is CASGNGDSPYEQYF. CDR3 bases: TGTGCCAGCGGCAATGGGGACTCGCCCTACGAGCAGTACTTC.

As regards this clone: The sample has other DNA sequences that encode this CDR3 too. J is TRBJ2-7 and V is TRBV19; the D gene is possibly TRBD1 (6 bases). This CDR3 has 13 amino acids. The ends were cut back, 4 bases at V and 3 bases at J, with 10 bases in the middle. Germline V CDR1 and CDR2: LNHDA, SQIVND (reference sequence). CDR3 DNA sequence: TGTGCCAGTAGTACAGGGGTGAGCTACGAGCAGTACTTC. It translates to CASSTGVSYEQYF.

This sequence joins TRBV20-1 and TRBJ2-7; no reliable D call. The germline V gene has CDR1 DFQATT and CDR2 SNEGSKA (reference sequence). V gave up 5 bases and J gave up 2 bases, with 4 bases separating them. This CDR3 contains 10 residues. CDR3 sequence (DNA): TGCAGTGCTGCCACCTACGAGCAGTACTTC. As protein: CSAATYEQYF.

The chain uses TRBV9 and TRBJ1-2; possibly TRBD1 for D (6 bases). Germline CDR1 reads SGDLS; CDR2 reads YYNGEE. V lost 4 bases and J lost 8, with 27 bases in between. The CDR3 contains 17 residues. CDR3 DNA: TGTGCCAGCAGCCTACGTGAGGGAACCAAAACCAGGGGAGGCTACACCTTC. Translating gives CASSLREGTKTRGGYTF.

This sequence joins TRBV6-5 and TRBJ2-7; D ambiguous. Germline CDR1 is MNHEY and CDR2 is SVGAGI. Trimming cost V 3 bases and J 6 bases, with 12 bases left between them. CDR3 length equals 13 residues. The CDR3 nucleotides are TGTGCCAGCAGTTATGGTCGCCAGCTCGAGCAGTACTTC. Its translation is CASSYGRQLEQYF.

This clone was seen just once. The rearrangement uses TRBV6-1 and TRBJ2-1; TRBD1 aligns across 7 bases. Germline lookup yields CDR1 MNHNS and CDR2 SASEGT. The trim removed 3 bases at V and 5 bases at J, leaving 13 bases unmatched. The CDR3 spans 17 residues. The CDR3 nucleotides read TGTGCCAGCAGTGAGAAACAGACAGGGCTTCTCCACAATGAGCAGTTCTTC. Its translation: CASSEKQTGLLHNEQFF.

In this sample, this clone turned up once. The V call is TRBV7-9, the J call TRBJ1-1; 9 nucleotides line up with TRBD1. Unmatched junction bases numbered 2, after V lost 5 bases and J lost 1 base. Germline V gene sequence: CDR1 SEHNR, CDR2 FQNEAQ (reference sequence). The CDR3 sequence is 14 residues long. The CDR3 loop is CASSAGQGNTEAFF. CDR3 DNA sequence: TGTGCCAGCAGCGCGGGACAGGGGAACACTGAAGCTTTCTTT.